Listed here are 30 T cell receptor beta chains from one sample, sequenced in a study of OX40 agonist ivuxolimab in advanced cancers. The protocol used for the library was the immunoSEQ multiplex PCR assay. Held by TCRdb, this immuneACCESS table contains in-frame sequences only and omits some clones. Under half of the omission traces to an unresolved V gene where checked; the cause of the rest is unknown. Present in this sample are about 120,000 clones, roughly 93% of which were seen just once. The top ten clones comprise about 0.14% of the sample. The material sequenced was CD4+ or CD8+ T cells sorted from blood, taken in a trial of the OX40 agonist ivuxolimab. The receptors derive from an adult with an advanced solid tumor such as melanoma, head and neck, liver or kidney cancer.

The V call is TRBV18, the J call TRBJ2-2, with 9 bases matching TRBD1. The CDR3 extends over 16 amino acids. The V and J ends lost 2 bases and 1 base, in that order; junction bases with no gene match: 2. Germline V gives CDR1 KGHSH, CDR2 LQKENI. The CDR3 sequence is CASSPTDRGNTGELFF. The CDR3 DNA is TGTGCCAGCTCACCAACGGACAGGGGGAACACCGGGGAGCTGTTTTTT.

The chain is built from TRBV5-6 and TRBJ1-2; TRBD1 matches at 10 bases. The length of the CDR3 is 17 residues. Germline CDR1 SGHDT, CDR2 YYEEEE. Trimming took 5 bases from V and 5 from J; bases not matched to a gene: 15. The CDR3 reads CASSRDRGHPGGYGYTF. For the CDR3, the DNA is TGTGCCAGCAGTCGCGACAGGGGGCACCCAGGAGGGTATGGCTACACCTTC.

The chain carries TRBV28 and TRBJ2-1, with 7 bases matching TRBD2. The V segment lost 6 bases and the J segment 4 bases; nucleotides outside the gene matches: 0. Germline V gives CDR1 MDHEN, CDR2 SYDVKM. The length of the CDR3 is 12 residues. As DNA, the CDR3 is TGTGCCAGCAGGGGGGGGTACAATGAGCAGTTCTTC. It yields the protein CASRGGYNEQFF.

The V gene is TRBV13, the J gene TRBJ2-5; TRBD2 matches at 13 bases. With 5 bases clipped from V and 1 base from J, the junction kept 4 bases outside the gene matches. The V gene's germline CDR1 is PRHDT and CDR2 FYEKMQ (reference sequence). The CDR3 extends over 16 amino acids. CDR3 amino acids: CASSPGTSGIQETQYF. DNA of the CDR3: TGTGCCAGCAGCCCGGGGACTAGCGGGATCCAAGAGACCCAGTACTTC.

V and J are TRBV4-1 and TRBJ2-6; unclear D gene. Germline V gene sequence: CDR1 MGHRA, CDR2 YSYEKL. V was trimmed by 2 bases and J by 2 bases, leaving 7 bases between them. The CDR3 spans 15 residues. In DNA form, the CDR3 reads TGCGCCAGCAGCCAATGGGATCCTGGGGCCAACGTCCTGACTTTC. The encoded protein is CASSQWDPGANVLTF.

The V call is TRBV4-1, the J call TRBJ1-4, with D perhaps TRBD1 (5 bases). The germline V and J ends were trimmed by 3 bases and 0 bases, with 23 bases remaining between them. Germline CDR1 and CDR2: MGHRA and YSYEKL. The CDR3 contains 20 residues. DNA of the CDR3: TGCGCCAGCAGCCAGCAAGCTTGGTCCGGGACGGGAACAACTAATGAAAAACTGTTTTTT. Residues: CASSQQAWSGTGTTNEKLFF.

This clone appeared once. The chain joins TRBV29-1 to TRBJ2-1, with 10 bases aligning to TRBD2. V gave up 0 bases and J gave up 4 bases; unmatched junction bases: 6. The germline CDR1 and CDR2 sequences are SQVTM and ANQGSEA. This CDR3 is built from 16 residues. Here the CDR3 reads CSVEDPLAGAYNEQFF. DNA of the CDR3: TGCAGCGTTGAAGATCCCCTAGCGGGGGCGTACAATGAGCAGTTCTTC.

J is TRBJ2-2 and V is TRBV19; TRBD2 matches 8 bases. V lost 2 bases and J lost 8; bases outside the gene matches: 10. This CDR3 region has 16 residues. The V gene's germline CDR1 is LNHDA and CDR2 SQIVND (reference sequence). CDR3 protein: CASSIYAGGSLGELFF. CDR3 bases: TGTGCCAGTAGTATATACGCGGGGGGCTCACTAGGGGAGCTGTTTTTT.

The rearrangement uses TRBV4-1 and TRBJ1-5, with D unclear. Germline V lookup: CDR1 MGHRA, CDR2 YSYEKL. This CDR3 has 15 residues. V gave up 1 base and J gave up 5 bases, with 12 bases separating them. In DNA form, the CDR3 reads TGCGCCAGCAGCCAAGTAGGGCAGGACTATCAGCCCCAGCATTTT. The encoded protein is CASSQVGQDYQPQHF.

The chain links TRBV4-1 to TRBJ2-7, with 12 bases matching TRBD2. The V gene's germline CDR1 is MGHRA and CDR2 YSYEKL. J was trimmed by 5 bases and V by 0 bases; bases with no gene match: 5. There are 16 residues in the CDR3. The CDR3: CASSQDASGRAHEQYF. The CDR3 DNA is TGCGCCAGCAGCCAAGATGCTAGCGGGAGGGCCCACGAGCAGTACTTC.

V is TRBV14 and J is TRBJ2-5, with a weak D call TRBD1 (6 bases). Germline V gives CDR1 SGHDN, CDR2 FVKESK. CDR3 length equals 15 residues. The V and J ends lost 4 bases and 4 bases respectively, with 16 bases between them. The CDR3 nucleotides are TGTGCCAGCAGCCCGTTTACAGGGATTACAGAGACCCAGTACTTC. Its translation: CASSPFTGITETQYF.

The CDR3: CASSPPRLAGVMFRSDTQYF. CDR3 nucleotides: TGTGCCAGTAGTCCCCCCCGGCTAGCGGGAGTAATGTTTCGATCAGATACGCAGTATTTT. The chain couples TRBV19 to TRBJ2-3; 10 nucleotides match TRBD2. The CDR3 covers 20 residues. V lost 5 bases, J lost 4 bases, and 21 bases stayed unmatched. Per the germline V gene, CDR1 is LNHDA and CDR2 is SQIVND (reference sequence).

DNA for the CDR3: TGTGCCAGCAGTTTCCAGGGGGGAGGTGGCGGGATGGGTGAGCAGTTCTTC. Protein product: CASSFQGGGGGMGEQFF. J is TRBJ2-1 and V is TRBV28; tentative D call: TRBD1 (7 bases). The germline CDR1 and CDR2 sequences are MDHEN and SYDVKM. Trimming cost V 3 bases and J 9 bases, with 24 bases left between them. The CDR3 covers 17 residues.

The chain is built from TRBV7-2 and TRBJ2-7; D unclear. The CDR3 totals 13 residues. Trimming stripped 7 bases from V and 3 bases from J, with 13 bases between. Germline V gene sequence: CDR1 SGHTA, CDR2 FQGNSA. The CDR3 is CASTPMGYYEQYF. CDR3 DNA: TGTGCCAGCACCCCTATGGGGTACTACGAGCAGTACTTC.

The chain uses TRBV4-1 and TRBJ2-7; unclear D gene. CDR3 length: 14 residues. Between the trimmed V and J ends, which lost 5 bases and 4 bases, there was a span of 15 bases. The V gene's germline CDR1 is MGHRA and CDR2 YSYEKL. The CDR3 reads CASSTLAFQYEQYF. CDR3 DNA sequence: TGCGCCAGCAGCACCTTAGCTTTCCAGTACGAGCAGTACTTC.

V gene TRBV28 combines with J gene TRBJ2-1; D tentatively reads TRBD1 or TRBD2 (5 bases each). From germline, CDR1 is MDHEN and CDR2 SYDVKM. CDR3 length: 15 amino acids. Trimming removed 6 bases at V and 9 bases at J, with 21 bases between. Here the CDR3 DNA reads TGTGCCAGCAGGGCCCCGGGACCCGGTGCGTCTGAGCAGTTCTTC. Residues: CASRAPGPGASEQFF.

The chain carries TRBV19 and TRBJ2-1, with D possibly matching TRBD2 (5 bases). Germline values: CDR1 LNHDA, CDR2 SQIVND (reference sequence). Trimming removed 3 bases at V and 7 bases at J, with 13 bases between. The CDR3 contains 14 residues. For the CDR3, the DNA is TGTGCCAGTAGTATCCGGGGTGTGATTAATGAGCAGTTCTTC. Its protein is CASSIRGVINEQFF.

Only one count was recorded for this clone. V gene TRBV7-9 combines with J gene TRBJ2-1, with 12 bases matching TRBD2. With V trimmed by 3 bases and J by 4 bases, 4 bases remained unmatched. This CDR3 has 16 residues. Germline V gene sequence: CDR1 SEHNR, CDR2 FQNEAQ (reference sequence). For the CDR3, the DNA is TGTGCCAGCAGCTTCCGGACTAGCGGGGCTTACAATGAGCAGTTCTTC. Translated, it gives CASSFRTSGAYNEQFF.

The genes are TRBV2 and TRBJ2-5, with D unresolved. This CDR3 is 14 amino acids long. The germline V gene encodes CDR1 SNHLY and CDR2 FYNNEI. The ends were cut back, 6 bases at V and 2 bases at J, with 13 bases in the middle. The CDR3 reads CASSRRRVQETQYF. CDR3 nucleotides: TGTGCCAGCAGCCGACGGAGAGTTCAAGAGACCCAGTACTTC. Combining the CDR3 with reference TRBV2 and TRBJ2-5 gives the whole variable domain EPEVTQTPSHQVTQMGQEVILRCVPISNHLYFYWYRQILGQKVEFLVSFYNNEISEKSEIFDDQFSVERPDGSNFTLKIRSTKLEDSAMYFCASSRRRVQETQYFGPGTRLLVL.

This clone has only one observation. The chain couples TRBV18 to TRBJ2-2, with D possibly being TRBD1 (5 bases). The CDR3 has 16 amino acids. Germline CDR1 is KGHSH and CDR2 is LQKENI. V was pared by 0 bases and J by 5 bases, with 13 bases between. The CDR3 bases are TGTGCCAGCTCACCACCCGACAGTATGAGAACCGGGGAGCTGTTTTTT. This gives the protein CASSPPDSMRTGELFF.

The chain couples TRBV14 to TRBJ2-3, with 9 bases identical to TRBD1. The CDR3 contains 16 residues. V was clipped by 1 base and J by 2 bases; unmatched bases: 4. The germline gives CDR1 SGHDN, CDR2 FVKESK. CDR3 region: CASSQGRQGVTDTQYF. DNA of the CDR3: TGTGCCAGCAGCCAAGGCCGACAGGGGGTCACAGATACGCAGTATTTT. The complete variable domain, with remaining parts taken from reference TRBV14 and TRBJ2-3, reads EAGVTQFPSHSVIEKGQTVTLRCDPISGHDNLYWYRRVMGKEIKFLLHFVKESKQDESGMPNNRFLAERTGGTYSTLKVQPAELEDSGVYFCASSQGRQGVTDTQYFGPGTRLTVL.

The CDR3 reads CANQGKYEQYF. In DNA form, the CDR3 reads TGTGCCAACCAGGGGAAGTACGAGCAGTACTTC. The J gene is TRBJ2-7, the V gene TRBV6-1; weak D call: TRBD1 (6 bases). The germline gives CDR1 MNHNS, CDR2 SASEGT. The CDR3 contains 11 residues. V gave up 10 bases and J gave up 4 bases, with 11 bases separating them.

The rearrangement uses TRBV7-6 and TRBJ2-2, with 7 bases that match TRBD2. Germline-derived CDR1 and CDR2 are SGHVS and FNYEAQ. The CDR3 contains 17 residues. V dropped 2 bases and J dropped 1; count of bases not matched to a gene: 7. CDR3 sequence: CASSLTLAAKNTGELFF. The DNA of the CDR3 is TGTGCCAGCAGCTTAACCCTAGCGGCCAAGAACACCGGGGAGCTGTTTTTT.

The chain carries TRBV6-1 and TRBJ1-4; the D gene is possibly TRBD1 (5 bases). V was cut by 6 bases and J by 3 bases, with 11 bases left in between. In germline, CDR1 is MNHNS, CDR2 SASEGT. The CDR3 consists of 14 residues. The CDR3 DNA is TGTGCCAGCAGGAGTGGGGGTCCTAATGAAAAACTGTTTTTT. It encodes CASRSGGPNEKLFF.

The V and J genes are TRBV9 and TRBJ1-5; a possible D gene is TRBD1 (5 bases). Per the germline V gene, CDR1 is SGDLS and CDR2 is YYNGEE. CDR3 length: 14 amino acids. V shed 6 bases and J shed 6 bases, with 16 bases lying between them. DNA of the CDR3: TGTGCCAGCACCGCGGGGGAGGGTGGTCAGCCCCAGCATTTT. Amino acid sequence: CASTAGEGGQPQHF.

In DNA, the CDR3 is TGCAGCGTTGAGGGGGCTAGCGGGGGAGCACCTAGCACAGATACGCAGTATTTT. This translates into CSVEGASGGAPSTDTQYF. This sequence joins TRBV29-1 and TRBJ2-3; TRBD2 aligns across 10 bases. The CDR3 covers 18 residues. Trimming took 3 bases from V and 0 from J; bases not matched to a gene: 12. The V gene's germline CDR1 is SQVTM and CDR2 ANQGSEA.

This clone was seen a few times. J is TRBJ1-6 and V is TRBV5-1; 8 bases are a match to TRBD1. The germline gives CDR1 SGHRS, CDR2 YFSETQ. After removal of 4 bases from V and 7 bases from J, the junction contained 4 bases not matched to a gene. CDR3 size: 14 residues. CDR3 residues: CASSDGQGNSPLHF. The CDR3 coding sequence is TGCGCCAGCAGCGACGGACAGGGAAATTCACCCCTCCACTTT. Full variable domain (outside the CDR3, taken from reference TRBV5-1 and TRBJ1-6): KAGVTQTPRYLIKTRGQQVTLSCSPISGHRSVSWYQQTPGQGLQFLFEYFSETQRNKGNFPGRFSGRQFSNSRSEMNVSTLELGDSALYLCASSDGQGNSPLHFGNGTRLTVT.

This clone was detected only a few times. The chain joins TRBV27 to TRBJ1-5; D is uncertain. Trimming took 5 bases from V and 7 from J, leaving 12 bases between them. CDR1 is MNHEY, CDR2 SMNVEV, per germline (reference sequence). CDR3 size: 13 residues. The CDR3 nucleotides read TGTGCCAGCAGTCCCCGCCCGAGGCAGCCCCAGCATTTT. Its protein product is CASSPRPRQPQHF.

The chain carries TRBV23-1 and TRBJ1-1, with 8 bases lining up with TRBD1. TRBV23-1 is known as an ORF, though its function is uncertain. The CDR3 is made up of 15 amino acids. Losses at the gene ends were 8 bases for V and 1 base for J; bases not matched to a gene: 9. The DNA of the CDR3 is TGCGCCAGCTACCCCCCGACAGGGGAGAACACTGAAGCTTTCTTT. As protein: CASYPPTGENTEAFF.

This clone was counted between two and nine times. The J gene is TRBJ1-1, the V gene TRBV29-1; D is unclear. Germline CDR1 is SQVTM and CDR2 is ANQGSEA. The CDR3 covers 12 residues. Trimming stripped 5 bases from V and 1 base from J, with 8 bases between. CDR3 sequence reads: CSVQTGNTEAFF. The DNA for the CDR3 is TGCAGCGTTCAGACGGGGAACACTGAAGCTTTCTTT. Together with reference TRBV29-1 and TRBJ1-1, the CDR3 gives the full variable domain: SAVISQKPSRDICQRGTSLTIQCQVDSQVTMMFWYRQQPGQSLTLIATANQGSEATYESGFVIDKFPISRPNLTFSTLTVSNMSPEDSSIYLCSVQTGNTEAFFGQGTRLTVV.